Listed here are 27 T cell receptor beta chains from one sample, sequenced in a study of identical twins. A single record per CDR3 protein comes from TCRdb applying MiXCR to the 5' RACE reads. The data contain around 1.7 million distinct CDR3 sequences, under 35% of them seen just once; the ten biggest clones take up less than 0.35%. The sample taken for sequencing was cord blood. All receptors derive from a newborn girl in good health.

The table lists this clonotype with many counts. At one of its ends the junction is not consistent with the germline gene, which may arise from a read error. The rearrangement joins TRBV5-1 to TRBJ2-3; 10 positions match TRBD1. CDR1 and CDR2 from the germline V gene are SGHRS and YFSETQ. CDR3 size: 14 residues. CDR3 region: CASRPGQGADTQYF. CDR3 coding DNA: TGTGCCAGCAGACCAGGACAGGGGGCAGATACGCAGTATTTT.

The sample holds many counts of this clonotype. The rearrangement joins TRBV4-1 to TRBJ2-4, with D perhaps matching TRBD1 (6 bases). V was pared by 3 bases and J by 1 base, with 13 bases between. Germline V gives CDR1 MGHRA, CDR2 YSYEKL. The CDR3 loop spans 16 amino acids. In DNA, the CDR3 is TGCGCCAGCAGCCAGGAGACAGGAATGGCCAAAAACATTCAGTACTTC. Protein product: CASSQETGMAKNIQYF.

The chain couples TRBV27 to TRBJ1-2, with 8 bases lining up with TRBD1. The CDR3 totals 15 residues. From germline, CDR1 is MNHEY and CDR2 SMNVEV (reference sequence). Losses at the gene ends were 5 bases for V and 2 bases for J; bases not matched to a gene: 7. The CDR3 loop is CASSIRTGTNYGYTF. CDR3 DNA sequence: TGTGCCAGCAGTATCCGGACAGGGACGAACTATGGCTACACCTTC.

V is TRBV7-9 and J is TRBJ2-5; TRBD1 matches 9 bases. CDR1 is SEHNR, CDR2 FQNEAQ, per germline (reference sequence). The CDR3 is 16 residues long. Trimming at V came to 5 bases and at J to 7 bases, leaving 14 bases not matched to a gene. CDR3 protein: CASSPRTGASAGTQYF. The CDR3 region has the DNA TGTGCCAGCAGCCCGCGGACAGGGGCATCGGCGGGGACCCAGTACTTC. The variable domain in full, completed from reference TRBV7-9 and TRBJ2-5, reads DTGVSQNPRHKITKRGQNVTFRCDPISEHNRLYWYRQTLGQGPEFLTYFQNEAQLEKSRLLSDRFSAERPKGSFSTLEIQRTEQGDSAMYLCASSPRTGASAGTQYFGPGTRLLVL.

Only a few counts were recorded for this clonotype. This sequence joins TRBV20-1 and TRBJ1-2; TRBD1 agrees at 7 bases. Unmatched junction bases numbered 12, after V lost 7 bases and J lost 7 bases. The CDR3 length is 13 residues. CDR1 is DFQATT, CDR2 SNEGSKA, per germline (reference sequence). The CDR3 loop is CSVGWSTGTGYTF. Written as DNA, the CDR3 is TGCAGTGTTGGATGGTCGACAGGGACTGGCTACACCTTC.

This chain uses TRBV3-1 with TRBJ2-3; D ambiguous. The CDR3 loop spans 15 amino acids. CDR1 LGHDT and CDR2 YNNKEL come from the germline V gene (reference sequence). Trimming took off 3 bases at V and 6 bases at J, with 16 bases between the two ends. The CDR3 nucleotides read TGTGCCAGCAGCCACCGCTTGGGTAGGGCCGATACGCAGTATTTT. It codes for CASSHRLGRADTQYF.

This clonotype showed up just a few times. V is TRBV4-1 and J is TRBJ2-1; D gene unclear. Germline V CDR1 and CDR2: MGHRA, YSYEKL. The length of the CDR3 is 16 residues. V lost 2 bases, J lost 1 base, and 12 bases lay in between. Here the CDR3 reads CASSQTQTVSYNEQFF. CDR3 sequence (DNA): TGCGCCAGCAGCCAAACTCAGACGGTATCCTACAATGAGCAGTTCTTC.

The table lists this clonotype with a few counts. The CDR3 spells CASSQARALVGEQYF. The CDR3, as DNA: TGTGCCAGCAGCCAAGCAAGGGCCCTGGTTGGAGAGCAGTACTTC. The gene calls are TRBV4-2 and TRBJ2-7; D remains ambiguous. CDR1 LGHNA and CDR2 YNFKEQ come from the germline V gene. V gave up 1 base and J gave up 7 bases, with 17 bases separating them. CDR3 length equals 15 residues.

There are a few counts of this clonotype. The V and J genes are TRBV4-1 and TRBJ2-5, with a weak D call TRBD2 (5 bases). The CDR3 runs to 16 residues. CDR1 is MGHRA and CDR2 is YSYEKL in the germline V gene. Trimming took 1 base from V and 2 from J, leaving 14 bases between them. The CDR3 coding sequence is TGCGCCAGCAGCCAAGGGAGGACTCCAAGACAAGAGACCCAGTACTTC. Protein: CASSQGRTPRQETQYF.

The chain joins TRBV20-1 to TRBJ2-7, with 8 bases fitting TRBD2. The germline gives CDR1 DFQATT, CDR2 SNEGSKA (reference sequence). The CDR3 is 15 amino acids. V lost 3 bases and J lost 3; bases outside the gene matches: 10. The CDR3, as DNA: TGCAGTGCTAGCCGCTCCGGGGGGGCGAACTACGAGCAGTACTTC. It is translated as CSASRSGGANYEQYF.

This clonotype has only a few counts. This chain joins TRBV13 and TRBJ2-5; 12 bases agree with TRBD1. The V gene end was trimmed by 4 bases and the J gene end by 5 bases; junction bases not matched to a gene: 5. The germline V gene encodes CDR1 PRHDT and CDR2 FYEKMQ (reference sequence). The CDR3 runs 15 residues. The CDR3 nucleotides are TGTGCCAGCAGCTCAGGGACAGGGGGCGGGGAGACCCAGTACTTC. Translated, it gives CASSSGTGGGETQYF.

The rearrangement links TRBV10-3 to TRBJ2-1, with D maybe TRBD1 (5 bases). Germline loops: CDR1 ENHRY, CDR2 SYGVKD. Trimming removed 2 bases at V and 4 bases at J, with 15 bases between. This CDR3 has 16 amino acids. The CDR3 spells CAISEPKGWQYNEQFF. DNA of the CDR3: TGTGCCATCAGTGAGCCCAAGGGGTGGCAGTACAATGAGCAGTTCTTC.

The chain combines TRBV15 with TRBJ2-7; a possible D gene is TRBD2 (5 bases). With 6 bases removed from V and 0 bases from J, the gap between germline ends came to 18 bases. The CDR3 has 16 residues. In germline, CDR1 is LNHNV, CDR2 YYDKDF (reference sequence). The CDR3 bases are TGTGCCACCAGTTCCAGAAAGAGCGGAAACTCCTACGAGCAGTACTTC. Translating gives CATSSRKSGNSYEQYF.

The rearrangement joins TRBV4-2 to TRBJ1-1, with D tentatively TRBD1 (5 bases). The CDR3 has 12 residues. V lost 3 bases and J 6 bases, leaving 8 bases between the germline ends. Germline CDR1 LGHNA, CDR2 YNFKEQ. The CDR3 DNA follows: TGTGCCAGCAGCCAGGGACTTTCTGAAGCTTTCTTT. This codes for CASSQGLSEAFF.

This clonotype was seen a few times. DNA of the CDR3: TGTGCCAGCAGATCCTGGGCCTCCGTCATTTCACGGGAGCAGTACTTC. Its protein is CASRSWASVISREQYF. The chain has TRBV27 and TRBJ2-4; weak D call: TRBD2 (6 bases). The CDR3 loop spans 16 amino acids. Trimming stripped 6 bases from V and 13 bases from J, with 28 bases between. The germline V gene has CDR1 MNHEY and CDR2 SMNVEV (reference sequence).

A single count supports this clonotype. Since a much larger clone is just one base distant, this may be a read error. This chain links TRBV12-3 or TRBV12-4 with TRBJ2-3; D is undetermined. Trimming cost V 6 bases and J 9 bases, with 16 bases left between them. The CDR3 length is 13 residues. The CDR3 reads CASRELTAATQYF. CDR3 coding DNA: TGTGCCAGCAGAGAACTGACTGCCGCCACGCAGTATTTT.

V gene TRBV20-1 combines with J gene TRBJ2-1, with 9 bases fitting TRBD1. Losses at the gene ends were 2 bases for V and 4 bases for J; bases not matched to a gene: 12. CDR3 size: 17 residues. Germline CDR1 reads DFQATT; CDR2 reads SNEGSKA (reference sequence). DNA of the CDR3: TGCAGTGCTAGACCCAAACCGGGACAGGGCGTTTACAATGAGCAGTTCTTC. Encoded protein: CSARPKPGQGVYNEQFF.

This clonotype was detected only a few times. The genes are TRBV20-1 and TRBJ2-5, with no clear D. The CDR3 length is 14 residues. V was pared by 5 bases and J by 4 bases, with 17 bases between. Looked up from germline, CDR1 is DFQATT and CDR2 is SNEGSKA (reference sequence). DNA for the CDR3: TGCAGTGCTGGCCTTCACCGACGGCGAGAGACCCAGTACTTC. Residues: CSAGLHRRRETQYF.

V and J are TRBV20-1 and TRBJ2-7, with TRBD2 matching 11 bases. CDR1 is DFQATT and CDR2 is SNEGSKA in the germline V gene (reference sequence). The CDR3 loop spans 11 amino acids. CDR3 region: CTASGRYEQYF. The CDR3 coding sequence is TGCACGGCTAGCGGGAGGTACGAGCAGTACTTC.

The chain uses TRBV27 and TRBJ1-2, with 7 positions matching TRBD1. The CDR3 contains 14 residues. The junction had 4 bases not matched to a gene; V was cut back by 6 bases and J by 0 bases. The V gene's germline CDR1 is MNHEY and CDR2 SMNVEV (reference sequence). The chain's CDR3 is CASRPGQPNYGYTF. DNA of the CDR3: TGTGCCAGCAGGCCGGGACAGCCTAACTATGGCTACACCTTC.

For this clonotype: One end of the junction fails to match germline, which may point to a read error. The rearrangement uses TRBV7-8 and TRBJ2-1, with 7 bases aligning to TRBD2. The CDR3 is 16 residues long. The germline gives CDR1 SGHVS, CDR2 FQNEAQ. As DNA, the CDR3 is TGTGCCAGCAACCCTTACCGGGACTACTCCTACAATGAGCGGTTCTTC. The encoded protein is CASNPYRDYSYNERFF.

The DNA for the CDR3 is TGTGCCAGCAGCTTAGCGCGATGGGGGAGACAGGGCCCCGCCTACGAGCAGTACTTC. Translation: CASSLARWGRQGPAYEQYF. The chain uses TRBV7-8 and TRBJ2-7; 7 nucleotides match TRBD1. V was clipped by 0 bases and J by 2 bases; unmatched bases: 16. The germline CDR1 and CDR2 sequences are SGHVS and FQNEAQ. This CDR3 is built from 19 residues.

Worth noting for this clonotype: Germline and junction disagree at one end, which may indicate a read error. The chain is built from TRBV12-3 or TRBV12-4 and TRBJ1-1, with a weak D call TRBD1 (5 bases). This CDR3 comprises 16 residues. CDR3 bases: TGTCCCAGCAGCTCACGTCGCCTCTTGGACAACAATGAAGCTTTCTTT. Its translation: CPSSSRRLLDNNEAFF.

This chain uses TRBV10-3 with TRBJ2-1, with 8 positions matching TRBD1. Judging by the DNA end, TRBJ2-7 fits better; the J call may be wrong. The CDR3 is 14 residues long. Germline values: CDR1 ENHRY, CDR2 SYGVKD. In nucleotides, the CDR3 is TGTGCCATCAGGGACAGGGCTACCTACAACGAGCAGTACTTC. Translating it yields CAIRDRATYNEQYF.

The chain uses TRBV5-1 and TRBJ1-4; weak D call: TRBD1 (5 bases). The CDR3 runs to 14 residues. Deletions cut 6 bases from V and 7 bases from J, with 16 bases between. CDR1 and CDR2 from the germline V gene are SGHRS and YFSETQ. The CDR3 DNA is TGCGCCAGCACCGACAGACCTGGGGGTGAAAAACTGTTTTTT. It codes for CASTDRPGGEKLFF. Supplemented by reference TRBV5-1 and TRBJ1-4, the full variable domain reads KAGVTQTPRYLIKTRGQQVTLSCSPISGHRSVSWYQQTPGQGLQFLFEYFSETQRNKGNFPGRFSGRQFSNSRSEMNVSTLELGDSALYLCASTDRPGGEKLFFGSGTQLSVL.

There are a few counts of this clonotype. The genes are TRBV5-6 and TRBJ1-6; 10 nucleotides match TRBD1. Per germline, CDR1 SGHDT and CDR2 YYEEEE. The CDR3 runs to 15 residues. Unmatched junction bases numbered 5, after V lost 2 bases and J lost 9 bases. The CDR3 spells CASSFGDRGLSPLHF. Written as DNA, the CDR3 is TGTGCCAGCAGCTTCGGGGACAGGGGTCTTTCACCCCTCCACTTT.

The sample holds many counts of this clonotype. The rearrangement links TRBV7-2 to TRBJ2-2; D uncertain. V was trimmed by 2 bases and J by 2 bases, leaving 6 bases between them. This CDR3 is built from 14 residues. The V gene's germline CDR1 is SGHTA and CDR2 FQGNSA. CDR3 nucleotide sequence: TGTGCCAGCAGCTTACGCCCTAACACCGGGGAGCTGTTTTTT. Translating it yields CASSLRPNTGELFF.